This T cell receptor beta chain was sequenced for a study of OX40 agonist ivuxolimab in advanced cancers. The wider study: Patients were dosed intravenously with ivuxolimab at 0.01 to 10 mg/kg every 2 weeks. Overall study findings and caveats: Circulating CD4+ and CD8+ T cells showed clonal expansion by week 6 at 0.1 to 3.0 mg/kg.

Collection of blood occurred at baseline, at cycle 4 day 1, and at cycle 7 day 1. Sequencing was performed with immunoSEQ multiplex PCR; in TCRdb, only in-frame clones are kept and a portion is missing. Of about 70,000 clones listed, around 88% are singletons. Worth noting for this clone: Its antigen is as yet unknown.

The receptor was isolated from an adult with an advanced solid tumor such as melanoma, head and neck, liver or kidney cancer. The sequencing used CD4+ or CD8+ T cells sorted from blood, collected in a trial of the OX40 agonist ivuxolimab.

The CDR3 protein is CAWRKQGSRGELFF. The CDR3 DNA reads as TGTGCCTGGAGGAAACAGGGGAGTCGCGGGGAGCTGTTTTTT. The chain is built from TRBV30 and TRBJ2-2, with 7 bases lining up with TRBD1. Germline loops: CDR1 GTSNPN, CDR2 SVGIG (reference sequence). This CDR3 comprises 14 residues. The V gene end was trimmed by 3 bases and the J gene end by 7 bases; junction bases not matched to a gene: 8.